What follows is one T cell receptor (beta chain) and its context. Sequenced by immunoSEQ multiplex PCR; TCRdb stores in-frame clones only, minus some. The sample has 73,000 or so clones; 80% to 85% are singletons. The record originates from a study of blood T cell repertoires in COVID-19. The germline V gene encodes CDR1 PRHDT and CDR2 FYEKMQ (reference sequence). Trimming at V came to 2 bases and at J to 5 bases, leaving 8 bases not matched to a gene. The CDR3 loop spans 16 amino acids. The V gene is TRBV13, the J gene TRBJ2-7; 11 bases align to TRBD1. The TCR was taken from a woman aged 55-70 years with acute or convalescent COVID-19. The sample consisted of peripheral blood. This CDR3 is CASSLKGTGGFHEQYF. The DNA for the CDR3 is TGTGCCAGCAGCTTAAAAGGGACAGGGGGGTTTCACGAGCAGTACTTC.